Listed here is a single T cell receptor (beta chain). CDR3 and TCR beta VDJ profiling relied on genomic DNA as the template. TCRdb re-called the reads with MiXCR, one entry per CDR3 protein. The repertoire consists of just over 450,000 distinct CDR3 sequences, with approximately 32% occurring once and the leading ten covering 0.8% to 0.85%. The data stem from a study of CD8+CD57+ T cells in acquired aplastic anemia. By flow cytometry, patients selected for sequencing had shown an expansion of CD8+CD57+ cells. The germline gives CDR1 SGHVS, CDR2 FNYEAQ. V lost 4 bases to trimming and J lost 2 bases, with 8 bases between them. This CDR3 region has 13 residues.

The sequenced material came from sorted CD4+, CD8+, or CD8+CD57+ T cells (not recorded which) from PBMCs. This receptor was identified in a human donor with aplastic anemia. The J gene is TRBJ2-5, the V gene TRBV7-6; a possible D gene is TRBD1 (5 bases). The CDR3 DNA sequence: TGTGCCAGCAGCTCAGGGATACAAGAGACCCAGTACTTC. Translation: CASSSGIQETQYF.